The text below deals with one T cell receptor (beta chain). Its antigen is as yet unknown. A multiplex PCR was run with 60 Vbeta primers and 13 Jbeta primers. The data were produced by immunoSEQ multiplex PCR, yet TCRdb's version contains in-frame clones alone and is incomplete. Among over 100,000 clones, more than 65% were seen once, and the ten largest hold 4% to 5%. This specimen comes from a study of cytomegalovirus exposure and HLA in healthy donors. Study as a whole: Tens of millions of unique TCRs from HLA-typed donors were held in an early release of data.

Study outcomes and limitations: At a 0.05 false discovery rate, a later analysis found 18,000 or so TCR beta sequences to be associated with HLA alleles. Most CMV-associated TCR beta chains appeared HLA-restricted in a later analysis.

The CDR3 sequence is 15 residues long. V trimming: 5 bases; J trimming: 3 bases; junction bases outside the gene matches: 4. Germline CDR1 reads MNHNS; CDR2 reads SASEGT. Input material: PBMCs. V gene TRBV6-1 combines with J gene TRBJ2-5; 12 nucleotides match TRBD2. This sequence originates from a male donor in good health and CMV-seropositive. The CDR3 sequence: CASSFLAGGKETQYF. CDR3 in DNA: TGTGCCAGCAGTTTCCTAGCGGGAGGGAAAGAGACCCAGTACTTC.